A few counts support the clone carrying this T cell receptor (beta chain). This sample is part of a study of shared clonotypes between healthy human individuals. Profiling relied on immunoSEQ multiplex PCR, and the TCRdb table lists in-frame clones only, not all of them. The sample carries over a million clones, approximately 76% recorded once. Trimming took 0 bases from V and 6 from J; bases not matched to a gene: 8. The length of the CDR3 is 17 residues. Germline CDR1 MGHRA, CDR2 YSYEKL. V gene TRBV4-1 combines with J gene TRBJ2-3, with TRBD2 matching over 11 bases. The sequence was collected from a young man in good health. Input material: memory CD4+ T cells sorted from blood. Subset here: CD45RA-negative fraction. As DNA, the CDR3 is TGCGCCAGCAGCCAAGAACTACTAGCGGGGGCGGGTGATACGCAGTATTTT. Its translation is CASSQELLAGAGDTQYF.